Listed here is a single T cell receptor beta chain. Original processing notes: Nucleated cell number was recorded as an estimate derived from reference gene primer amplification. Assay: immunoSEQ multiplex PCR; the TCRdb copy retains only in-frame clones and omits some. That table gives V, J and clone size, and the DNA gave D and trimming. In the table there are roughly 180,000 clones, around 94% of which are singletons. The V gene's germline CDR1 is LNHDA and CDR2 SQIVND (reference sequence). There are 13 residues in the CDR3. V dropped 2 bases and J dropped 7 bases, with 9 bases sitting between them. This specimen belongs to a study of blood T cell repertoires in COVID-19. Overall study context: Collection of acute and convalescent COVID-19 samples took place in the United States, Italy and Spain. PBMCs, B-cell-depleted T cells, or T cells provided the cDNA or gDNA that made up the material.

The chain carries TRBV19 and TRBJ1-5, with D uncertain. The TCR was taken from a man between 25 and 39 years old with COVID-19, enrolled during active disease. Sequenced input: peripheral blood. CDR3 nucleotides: TGTGCCAGTAGTATAAAGTCGAGACAGCCCCAGCATTTT. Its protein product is CASSIKSRQPQHF.